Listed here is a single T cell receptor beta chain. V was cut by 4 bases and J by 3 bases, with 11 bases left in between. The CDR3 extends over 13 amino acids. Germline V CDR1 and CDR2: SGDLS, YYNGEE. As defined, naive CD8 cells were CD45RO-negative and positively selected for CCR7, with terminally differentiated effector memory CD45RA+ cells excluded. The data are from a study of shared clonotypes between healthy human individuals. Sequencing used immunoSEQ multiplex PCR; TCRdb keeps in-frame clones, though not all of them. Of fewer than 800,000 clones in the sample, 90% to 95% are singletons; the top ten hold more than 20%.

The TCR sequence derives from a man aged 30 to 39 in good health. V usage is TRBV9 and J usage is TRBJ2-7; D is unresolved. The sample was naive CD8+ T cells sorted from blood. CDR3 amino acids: CASSHPTSYEQYF. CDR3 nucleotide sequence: TGTGCCAGCAGCCATCCAACGAGCTACGAGCAGTACTTC.